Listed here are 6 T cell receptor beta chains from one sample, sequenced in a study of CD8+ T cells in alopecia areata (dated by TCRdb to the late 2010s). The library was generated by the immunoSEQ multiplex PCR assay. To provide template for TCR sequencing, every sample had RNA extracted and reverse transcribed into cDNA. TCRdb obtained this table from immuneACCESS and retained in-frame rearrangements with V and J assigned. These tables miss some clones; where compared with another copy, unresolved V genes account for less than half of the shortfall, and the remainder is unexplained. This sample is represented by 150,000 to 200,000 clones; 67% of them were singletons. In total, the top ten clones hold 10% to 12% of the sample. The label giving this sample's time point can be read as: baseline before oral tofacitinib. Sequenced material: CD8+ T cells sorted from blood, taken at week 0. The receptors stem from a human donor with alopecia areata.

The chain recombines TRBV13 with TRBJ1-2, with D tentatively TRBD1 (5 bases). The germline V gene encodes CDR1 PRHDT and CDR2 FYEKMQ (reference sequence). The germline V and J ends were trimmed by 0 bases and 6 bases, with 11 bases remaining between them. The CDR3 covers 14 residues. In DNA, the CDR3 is TGTGCCAGCAGCTTAGGGAGGGGCATCAATGGCTACACCTTC. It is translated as CASSLGRGINGYTF.

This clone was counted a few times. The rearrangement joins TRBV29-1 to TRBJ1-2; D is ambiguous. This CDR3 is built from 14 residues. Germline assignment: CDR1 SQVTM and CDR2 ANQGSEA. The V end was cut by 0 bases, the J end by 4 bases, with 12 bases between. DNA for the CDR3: TGCAGCGTTGAAGATACTGTGACGGGCTATGGCTACACCTTC. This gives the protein CSVEDTVTGYGYTF. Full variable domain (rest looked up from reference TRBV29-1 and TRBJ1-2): SAVISQKPSRDICQRGTSLTIQCQVDSQVTMMFWYRQQPGQSLTLIATANQGSEATYESGFVIDKFPISRPNLTFSTLTVSNMSPEDSSIYLCSVEDTVTGYGYTFGSGTRLTVV.

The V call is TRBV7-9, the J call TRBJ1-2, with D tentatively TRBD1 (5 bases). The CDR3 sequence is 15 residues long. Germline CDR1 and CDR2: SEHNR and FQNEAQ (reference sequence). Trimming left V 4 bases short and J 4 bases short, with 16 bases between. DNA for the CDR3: TGTGCCAGCAGCTCAGACCCGACAGAGCTCTATGGCTACACCTTC. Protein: CASSSDPTELYGYTF.

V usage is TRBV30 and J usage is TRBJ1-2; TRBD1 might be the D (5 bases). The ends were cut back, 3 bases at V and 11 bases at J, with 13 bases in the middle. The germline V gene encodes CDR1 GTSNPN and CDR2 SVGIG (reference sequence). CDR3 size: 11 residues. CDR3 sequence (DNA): TGTGCCTGGAGGAACGGCAGGGTGTACACCTTC. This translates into CAWRNGRVYTF.

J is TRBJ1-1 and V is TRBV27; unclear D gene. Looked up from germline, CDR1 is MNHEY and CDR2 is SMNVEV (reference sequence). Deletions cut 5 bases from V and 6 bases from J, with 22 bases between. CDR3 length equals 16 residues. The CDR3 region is CASSPRRSSQWAEAFF. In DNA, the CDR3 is TGTGCCAGCAGTCCCCGTCGTAGTTCACAATGGGCTGAAGCTTTCTTT.

CDR3 coding DNA: TGTGCCAGCAGCTCGGCCAGGGCTGAGAACACTGAAGCTTTCTTT. Translated: CASSSARAENTEAFF. The J gene is TRBJ1-1, the V gene TRBV13; D might be TRBD1 (5 bases). With 4 bases removed from V and 1 base from J, the gap between germline ends came to 13 bases. The CDR3 is 15 amino acids. CDR1 is PRHDT, CDR2 FYEKMQ, per germline (reference sequence).